The next 15 T cell receptor beta chains were all read from a single sample in a study of cytomegalovirus exposure and HLA in healthy donors. A multiplex PCR was run with 60 Vbeta primers and 13 Jbeta primers. The table came from immunoSEQ multiplex PCR; TCRdb's copy has only in-frame clones and leaves some out. The sample has approximately 160,000 clones, more than 80% seen once. The source material was PBMCs. These receptors were taken from a woman younger than 30 in good health and CMV-seronegative.

The rearrangement joins TRBV5-6 to TRBJ2-1, with D uncertain. This CDR3 spans 13 amino acids. V lost 2 bases and J lost 3, with 6 bases in between. Germline V gene lookup returns CDR1 SGHDT and CDR2 YYEEEE. Written as DNA, the CDR3 is TGTGCCAGCAGCTTCTTCGTCTACAATGAGCAGTTCTTC. Its protein product is CASSFFVYNEQFF. Drawing the rest from reference TRBV5-6 and TRBJ2-1, the complete variable domain is DAGVTQSPTHLIKTRGQQVTLRCSPKSGHDTVSWYQQALGQGPQFIFQYYEEEERQRGNFPDRFSGHQFPNYSSELNVNALLLGDSALYLCASSFFVYNEQFFGPGTRLTVL.

Note on this clone: The sample contains more than one DNA sequence encoding this CDR3. This chain connects TRBV27 to TRBJ2-7; possible D gene TRBD1, 6 bases. Trimming cost V 0 bases and J 3 bases, with 6 bases left between them. This CDR3 has 13 amino acids. In germline, CDR1 is MNHEY, CDR2 SMNVEV (reference sequence). This CDR3 reads CASSLSGGYEQYF. The CDR3 nucleotides are TGTGCCAGCAGTTTATCAGGGGGCTACGAGCAGTACTTC.

The rearrangement uses TRBV18 and TRBJ1-1; 9 bases are shared with TRBD1. This CDR3 has 18 residues. Germline values: CDR1 KGHSH, CDR2 LQKENI. V trimming: 4 bases; J trimming: 4 bases; junction bases outside the gene matches: 16. In DNA form, the CDR3 reads TGTGCCAGCTCACAGAGGGACAGGGATTTTTCGGGCATCACTGAAGCTTTCTTT. Its translation: CASSQRDRDFSGITEAFF.

This chain links TRBV5-4 with TRBJ1-1; perhaps TRBD1 as D (6 bases). Germline loops: CDR1 SGHNT, CDR2 YYREEE (reference sequence). The CDR3 is 17 amino acids. V shed 5 bases and J shed 1 base, with 21 bases lying between them. The CDR3 DNA reads as TGTGCCAGCAGTGGCGGCAGGGGCGCAACACGGAACACTGAAGCTTTCTTT. Amino acid sequence: CASSGGRGATRNTEAFF.

This sequence joins TRBV4-1 and TRBJ1-1; the D is unclear. The V end lost 1 base, the J end lost 2 bases, and 14 bases lay between the germline ends. The CDR3 has 16 residues. Germline lookup yields CDR1 MGHRA and CDR2 YSYEKL. For the CDR3, the DNA is TGCGCCAGCAGCCAAGTATCGGACTCATTCAACACTGAAGCTTTCTTT. It yields the protein CASSQVSDSFNTEAFF.

The chain links TRBV27 to TRBJ2-2; 11 bases match TRBD2. There are 18 residues in the CDR3. The ends lost 3 bases at V and 4 bases at J; junction bases unmatched: 10. Germline V CDR1 and CDR2: MNHEY, SMNVEV (reference sequence). CDR3 protein: CASSFEASGRRGTGELFF. The CDR3 bases are TGTGCCAGCAGTTTTGAGGCTAGCGGGAGGCGTGGCACCGGGGAGCTGTTTTTT.

This chain links TRBV10-3 with TRBJ1-2, with a weak D call TRBD1 (5 bases). Deletions cut 10 bases from V and 7 bases from J, with 25 bases between. This CDR3 region has 15 residues. The germline CDR1 and CDR2 sequences are ENHRY and SYGVKD. This CDR3 is CASSPGVGLIGGYTF. CDR3 nucleotides: TGTGCCAGCAGCCCGGGAGTGGGGCTCATTGGTGGCTACACCTTC.

The genes are TRBV15 and TRBJ1-3; D is perhaps TRBD1 (6 bases). The CDR3 runs to 15 residues. Trimming took off 0 bases at V and 2 bases at J, with 8 bases between the two ends. Germline V gene lookup returns CDR1 LNHNV and CDR2 YYDKDF (reference sequence). The CDR3 DNA is TGTGCCACCAGCAGAGAGGGGGCCCCTGGAAACACCATATATTTT. Encoded protein: CATSREGAPGNTIYF. Complete variable domain (other parts from reference TRBV15 and TRBJ1-3): DAMVIQNPRYQVTQFGKPVTLSCSQTLNHNVMYWYQQKSSQAPKLLFHYYDKDFNNEADTPDNFQSRRPNTSFCFLDIRSPGLGDTAMYLCATSREGAPGNTIYFGEGSWLTVV.

This clone has just a few counts. This chain connects TRBV14 to TRBJ1-6, with TRBD1 matching 7 bases. The junction had 9 bases not matched to a gene; V was cut back by 1 base and J by 3 bases. The CDR3 runs 18 residues. CDR1 SGHDN and CDR2 FVKESK come from the germline V gene. CDR3 in amino acids: CASSQGFSGGLYNSPLHF. The CDR3 coding sequence is TGTGCCAGCAGCCAAGGATTTTCAGGGGGTCTCTATAATTCACCCCTCCACTTT. The full variable domain, with the rest looked up from reference TRBV14 and TRBJ1-6, is EAGVTQFPSHSVIEKGQTVTLRCDPISGHDNLYWYRRVMGKEIKFLLHFVKESKQDESGMPNNRFLAERTGGTYSTLKVQPAELEDSGVYFCASSQGFSGGLYNSPLHFGNGTRLTVT.

The rearrangement uses TRBV7-8 and TRBJ2-1; 7 bases match TRBD2. After removal of 5 bases from V and 2 bases from J, the junction contained 9 bases not matched to a gene. This CDR3 has 16 residues. The germline CDR1 and CDR2 sequences are SGHVS and FQNEAQ. CDR3 amino acids: CASSPRGGSAYNEQFF. CDR3 DNA: TGTGCCAGCAGCCCCCGAGGCGGGAGTGCCTACAATGAGCAGTTCTTC.

This clone was counted a few times. This chain connects TRBV19 to TRBJ1-2; TRBD1 matches 8 bases. The CDR3 length is 18 residues. After removal of 3 bases from V and 4 bases from J, the junction contained 16 bases not matched to a gene. Germline V gene data show CDR1 as LNHDA and CDR2 as SQIVND (reference sequence). CDR3 sequence reads: CASSMTGDGSNLGYGYTF. CDR3 coding DNA: TGTGCCAGTAGTATGACAGGGGACGGCTCAAATCTCGGCTATGGCTACACCTTC.

This chain links TRBV5-4 with TRBJ2-5; TRBD2 matches at 8 bases. The J segment lost 2 bases and the V segment lost 0 bases, leaving 6 bases of the junction unmatched. The CDR3 totals 16 residues. Germline V lookup: CDR1 SGHNT, CDR2 YYREEE (reference sequence). This chain's CDR3 is CASSLAETSEQETQYF. The CDR3 DNA follows: TGTGCCAGCAGCTTGGCCGAGACTAGCGAACAAGAGACCCAGTACTTC.

The genes are TRBV19 and TRBJ1-5; 7 nucleotides align to TRBD1. After removal of 5 bases from V and 5 bases from J, the junction contained 15 bases not matched to a gene. CDR1 is LNHDA, CDR2 SQIVND, per germline (reference sequence). This CDR3 region has 17 residues. The CDR3 DNA reads as TGTGCCAGTAGTCTCCCATCACAGGGGTTACGAGATCAGCCCCAGCATTTT. It is translated as CASSLPSQGLRDQPQHF.

The rearrangement uses TRBV29-1 and TRBJ2-5; a possible D gene is TRBD1 (5 bases). The CDR3 runs 13 residues. Germline CDR1 SQVTM, CDR2 ANQGSEA. V was pared by 7 bases and J by 4 bases, with 16 bases between. CDR3 loop: CSAAVGRGETQYF. CDR3 sequence (DNA): TGCAGCGCCGCAGTTGGAAGGGGAGAGACCCAGTACTTC.

The V gene is TRBV7-3, the J gene TRBJ2-5; D remains unclear. This CDR3 is built from 13 residues. Germline CDR1 SGHTA, CDR2 FQGTGA. Deletions cut 2 bases from V and 2 bases from J, with 6 bases between. The CDR3: CASSLVFQETQYF. Written as DNA, the CDR3 is TGTGCCAGCAGCTTAGTCTTTCAAGAGACCCAGTACTTC.